This T cell receptor (beta chain) derives from a study of T cell repertoires in cytomegalovirus infection (dated 2019 in TCRdb). Regarding the study in general: Donor HLA type was relevant to the analysis, because carriage of CMV infection together with the matching HLA type was indicated by public TCR beta signatures.

Overall study results and their limits: The ex vivo response was dominated by HLA-C-restricted CMV-specific TCR beta clonotypes, which also provided the single most frequent clonotype in two of eight donors. In both this cohort and an independent cohort of under 450 donors, the cumulative frequency of public TCR beta family members distinguished carriers of CMV infection plus the relevant HLA type.

A remark on this clonotype: Its specific antigen is unknown. Base quality data are lacking; no much larger clone is found one base away.

V sheds 0 bases and J sheds 6 bases, leaving 12 bases between their ends. The CDR3 runs 15 residues from the cysteine to the phenylalanine. Only the CDR3 region is kept as DNA, spanning 45 bases read in frame from base 1. The CDR1 and CDR2 encoded by the germline V gene are SGDLS and YYNGEE. The sequencer listed for this sample is Illumina HiSeq 1500. The public sequencing data were trimmed at Q25 with fastp and processed into clonotypes with MiXCR by TCRdb, which kept only in-frame beta chains. Duplicate CDR3 protein sequences are folded into a single record with the most common DNA and genes. Present in this sample are hundreds of thousands of distinct CDR3 sequences, approximately 25% of which were seen just once. 7.5% to 9% of the sample lies in the top ten.

This receptor chain uses TRBV9 and TRBJ2-2, with the D segment identity uncertain. The specimen was CD8+ T cells from PBMCs. The sequence was collected from a human donor in good health (CMV status not recorded). Some clones in this sample may be carry-over from other donors' samples. The CDR3 sequence is CASSVEGAPPGELFF. The nucleotide sequence reads as follows: TGTGCCAGCAGCGTAGAGGGTGCGCCACCCGGGGAGCTGTTTTTT.